These 32 T cell receptor beta chains came from one sample sequenced in a study of patients and donors after allogeneic stem cell transplantation. TCRdb re-analysed the RT-PCR reads in MiXCR, keeping a single row per CDR3 protein. The sample records some 960,000 distinct CDR3 sequences, roughly 18% being singletons. Source material: blood, either unsorted or a sorted T cell fraction (not recorded which). Source of these receptors: a human donor who was either an allogeneic HSCT recipient or a stem cell or donor lymphocyte infusion donor (not recorded which). It is not recorded whose cells these are; they may come from a transplant donor.

V usage is TRBV4-1 and J usage is TRBJ1-2; 11 bases align to TRBD1. The CDR3 runs to 16 residues. Germline V gene data show CDR1 as MGHRA and CDR2 as YSYEKL. V shed 1 base and J 3 bases; nucleotides not matched to a gene: 4. The CDR3 DNA reads TGCGCCAGCAGCCAAGCCGGGACAGGGGGTGACTATGGCTACACCTTC. Translating it yields CASSQAGTGGDYGYTF.

This clonotype was observed once. The rearrangement links TRBV15 to TRBJ2-3, with a weak D call TRBD2 (6 bases). This CDR3 comprises 15 residues. Germline CDR1 and CDR2: LNHNV and YYDKDF (reference sequence). The germline V and J ends were trimmed by 10 bases and 4 bases, with 21 bases remaining between them. CDR3 sequence (DNA): TGTGCCAGCAAACCGACGGCGGGGAGCGCAGATACGCAGTATTTT. This encodes CASKPTAGSADTQYF. Full variable domain (missing parts from reference TRBV15 and TRBJ2-3): DAMVIQNPRYQVTQFGKPVTLSCSQTLNHNVMYWYQQKSSQAPKLLFHYYDKDFNNEADTPDNFQSRRPNTSFCFLDIRSPGLGDTAMYLCASKPTAGSADTQYFGPGTRLTVL.

This chain links TRBV29-1 with TRBJ2-5; 8 nucleotides line up with TRBD1. CDR1 and CDR2 from the germline V gene are SQVTM and ANQGSEA. After removal of 6 bases from V and 2 bases from J, the junction contained 5 bases not matched to a gene. This CDR3 region has 13 residues. The DNA for the CDR3 is TGCAGCGTAGGCAGGGGGCCACAAGAGACCCAGTACTTC. Translated, it gives CSVGRGPQETQYF.

The DNA for the CDR3 is TGTGCCAGCAGCAGACTAGCGGAGGAGGCCCTTAACAATGAGCAGTTCTTC. Residues: CASSRLAEEALNNEQFF. The rearrangement links TRBV2 to TRBJ2-1; 9 bases align to TRBD2. The CDR3 spans 17 residues. Germline V gene data show CDR1 as SNHLY and CDR2 as FYNNEI. V shed 6 bases, J shed 5 bases, and the junction held 14 bases outside the gene matches.

This clonotype was counted only a few times. The rearrangement joins TRBV10-3 to TRBJ1-4; perhaps TRBD1 as D (6 bases). The V end lost 1 base, the J end lost 6 bases, and 12 bases lay between the germline ends. Germline assignment: CDR1 ENHRY and CDR2 SYGVKD. CDR3 size: 15 residues. The CDR3 nucleotides read TGTGCCATCAGTGAGTTCGGGGGCCCGGATGAAAAACTGTTTTTT. This gives the protein CAISEFGGPDEKLFF.

J is TRBJ2-3 and V is TRBV24-1, with D unclear. The CDR3 contains 12 residues. Germline V CDR1 and CDR2: KGHDR, SFDVKD. Trimming took off 7 bases at V and 3 bases at J, with 7 bases between the two ends. The CDR3 loop reads CATSLTTDTQYF. CDR3 nucleotide sequence: TGTGCCACCAGCCTCACAACAGATACGCAGTATTTT.

This clonotype has a handful of counts. V and J are TRBV3-1 and TRBJ1-6, with no clear D. This CDR3 contains 17 residues. Trimming took off 1 base at V and 7 bases at J, with 17 bases between the two ends. Germline V gives CDR1 LGHDT, CDR2 YNNKEL (reference sequence). CDR3 nucleotides: TGTGCCAGCAGCCAAGTCAATGGCGGGGTCAAGAATTCACCCCTCCACTTT. The encoded protein is CASSQVNGGVKNSPLHF.

The V call is TRBV12-3 or TRBV12-4, the J call TRBJ1-2; 8 bases align to TRBD1. This CDR3 is 15 amino acids long. V trimming: 2 bases; J trimming: 8 bases; junction bases outside the gene matches: 10. This chain's CDR3 is CASSLSAGTGDGYTF. The CDR3 DNA reads TGTGCCAGCAGTTTAAGCGCCGGGACAGGAGACGGCTACACCTTC.

This clonotype was recorded a few times. V gene TRBV20-1 combines with J gene TRBJ2-2, with TRBD2 matching over 7 bases. The V segment lost 3 bases and the J segment 6 bases; nucleotides outside the gene matches: 16. Germline V gene lookup returns CDR1 DFQATT and CDR2 SNEGSKA (reference sequence). The CDR3 totals 17 residues. The chain's CDR3 is CSASGLAGDYYAGELFF. Written as DNA, the CDR3 is TGCAGTGCTAGTGGGCTCGCGGGAGATTATTACGCCGGGGAGCTGTTTTTT.

The chain carries TRBV7-2 and TRBJ1-3, with D unresolved. In germline, CDR1 is SGHTA, CDR2 FQGNSA. The length of the CDR3 is 14 residues. The V end was cut by 1 base, the J end by 3 bases, with 7 bases between. The CDR3 DNA follows: TGTGCCAGCAGCTTAGGAATGAGTGGAAACACCATATATTTT. It codes for CASSLGMSGNTIYF.

This chain links TRBV24-1 with TRBJ2-1; TRBD2 agrees at 7 bases. Germline loops: CDR1 KGHDR, CDR2 SFDVKD. Germline trimming cut 7 bases from V and 4 bases from J; bases unmatched to any gene: 9. CDR3 length: 15 amino acids. CDR3 in DNA: TGTGCCACCAGCGTCGAGCAGCGGGGTTACAATGAGCAGTTCTTC. It is translated as CATSVEQRGYNEQFF.

Turning to this clonotype: One end of the junction does not line up with germline, which may come from a read error. The genes are TRBV7-7 and TRBJ2-1; TRBD1 might be the D (6 bases). The CDR3 spans 14 residues. Germline V gene lookup returns CDR1 SSHAT and CDR2 FNYEAQ (reference sequence). This CDR3 reads CASSLERTASEQFF. The CDR3 coding sequence is TGTGCTAGCAGCTTAGAGCGGACAGCCAGTGAGCAGTTCTTC.

The V and J genes are TRBV3-1 and TRBJ1-5, with 10 bases lining up with TRBD1. Germline CDR1 is LGHDT and CDR2 is YNNKEL (reference sequence). This CDR3 comprises 16 residues. V shed 3 bases and J 7 bases; nucleotides not matched to a gene: 9. The CDR3 is CASSQGGQGGRQPQHF. The CDR3 coding sequence is TGTGCCAGCAGCCAGGGTGGACAGGGGGGTCGCCAGCCCCAGCATTTT.

This clonotype was seen once. The gene calls are TRBV20-1 and TRBJ1-1; 8 positions agree with TRBD1. The V gene's germline CDR1 is DFQATT and CDR2 SNEGSKA (reference sequence). CDR3 size: 15 residues. The CDR3 nucleotides read TGCAGCCGAGGGGCAGGGGGCGCGTGGGGCACTGAAGCTTTCTTT. Its translation is CSRGAGGAWGTEAFF.

The V gene is TRBV6-1, the J gene TRBJ2-7, with no clear D. Trimming stripped 1 base from V and 5 bases from J, with 12 bases between. This CDR3 is 14 amino acids long. From germline, CDR1 is MNHNS and CDR2 SASEGT. The CDR3 loop reads CASSEGLRLNEQYF. CDR3 sequence (DNA): TGTGCCAGCAGTGAAGGCCTTCGGTTGAACGAGCAGTACTTC.

This clonotype was seen ten or more times. The junction departs from the called germline gene at one end, perhaps through a read error. The chain is built from TRBV12-3 or TRBV12-4 and TRBJ1-5, with TRBD1 as a possible D gene (6 bases). This CDR3 contains 16 residues. In DNA form, the CDR3 reads TGTGCCAGCAGCTTAGGGGGGACTCCCGAGAATCAGCCCCAGCATTTT. Protein sequence: CASSLGGTPENQPQHF.

This clonotype occurred a few times. The rearrangement joins TRBV5-1 to TRBJ2-7, with unresolved D. V lost 0 bases, J lost 0 bases, and 10 bases lay in between. The CDR3 sequence is 15 residues long. From germline, CDR1 is SGHRS and CDR2 YFSETQ. This CDR3 is CASSLAWGSSYEQYF. The CDR3 nucleotides are TGCGCCAGCAGCTTGGCCTGGGGAAGCTCCTACGAGCAGTACTTC. The full variable domain, in which reference TRBV5-1 and TRBJ2-7 provide the parts outside the CDR3, is KAGVTQTPRYLIKTRGQQVTLSCSPISGHRSVSWYQQTPGQGLQFLFEYFSETQRNKGNFPGRFSGRQFSNSRSEMNVSTLELGDSALYLCASSLAWGSSYEQYFGPGTRLTVT.

This clonotype was observed a handful of times. The chain recombines TRBV7-2 with TRBJ2-2; D possibly corresponds to TRBD1 (6 bases). There are 13 residues in the CDR3. The germline V and J ends were trimmed by 7 bases and 5 bases, with 11 bases remaining between them. Germline CDR1 and CDR2: SGHTA and FQGNSA. The CDR3 region has the DNA TGTGCCAGCACCACACAGGGTACCGGGGAGCTGTTTTTT. Its translation: CASTTQGTGELFF.

The V call is TRBV20-1, the J call TRBJ2-1, with D possibly being TRBD2 (5 bases). The V and J ends lost 0 bases and 4 bases respectively, with 13 bases between them. Germline lookup yields CDR1 DFQATT and CDR2 SNEGSKA (reference sequence). The CDR3 sequence is 15 residues long. The CDR3 sequence: CSARDPGRGYNEQFF. The CDR3 DNA is TGCAGTGCTAGAGATCCTGGAAGAGGGTACAATGAGCAGTTCTTC.

The rearrangement joins TRBV6-1 to TRBJ2-2; 10 bases line up with TRBD2. The CDR3 is 15 residues long. V lost 5 bases and J lost 3; bases outside the gene matches: 3. Germline-derived CDR1 and CDR2 are MNHNS and SASEGT. The CDR3 here is CASSPGTSDTGELFF. CDR3 in DNA: TGTGCCAGCAGTCCCGGGACTAGCGACACCGGGGAGCTGTTTTTT.

This clonotype has only a few counts. V is TRBV7-9 and J is TRBJ1-1, with D unresolved. The CDR3 has 15 residues. V lost 3 bases and J lost 0, with 11 bases in between. Germline-derived CDR1 and CDR2 are SEHNR and FQNEAQ (reference sequence). The CDR3 sequence: CASSLVFGLNTEAFF. The DNA of the CDR3 is TGTGCCAGCAGCTTGGTCTTCGGCTTGAACACTGAAGCTTTCTTT.

In its sample, this clonotype was seen many times. The J gene is TRBJ1-1, the V gene TRBV12-3 or TRBV12-4; 9 nucleotides agree with TRBD1. The CDR3 is 16 amino acids. J gave up 1 base and V 6 bases, and 9 bases lay outside the gene matches. The CDR3 region is CASRPGTGIPNTEAFF. DNA for the CDR3: TGTGCCAGCAGGCCCGGGACAGGGATTCCGAACACTGAAGCTTTCTTT.

This clonotype occurred many times. J is TRBJ1-6 and V is TRBV12-3 or TRBV12-4; tentative D call: TRBD1 (6 bases). This CDR3 contains 14 residues. The V and J ends lost 5 bases and 5 bases respectively, with 10 bases between them. The CDR3 coding sequence is TGTGCCAGCAGTCGACAGGTGGATAATTCACCCCTCCACTTT. It encodes CASSRQVDNSPLHF.

CDR3 sequence reads: CASTQSGGYEQYF. In DNA, the CDR3 is TGTGCCAGCACCCAGAGCGGCGGCTACGAGCAGTACTTC. This chain joins TRBV7-9 and TRBJ2-7, with a possible D match to TRBD2 (5 bases). V lost 7 bases and J 3 bases, leaving 13 bases between the germline ends. Germline V lookup: CDR1 SEHNR, CDR2 FQNEAQ (reference sequence). The CDR3 runs to 13 residues.

The chain uses TRBV7-9 and TRBJ2-2; 8 bases are a match to TRBD1. Trimming took 1 base from V and 5 from J; bases not matched to a gene: 3. The CDR3 covers 15 residues. CDR1 is SEHNR and CDR2 is FQNEAQ in the germline V gene (reference sequence). The CDR3 sequence is CASSLVRGQTGELFF. CDR3 DNA: TGTGCCAGCAGCTTAGTCAGGGGGCAAACCGGGGAGCTGTTTTTT.

This clonotype turned up a few times. The chain is built from TRBV20-1 and TRBJ2-1; TRBD2 aligns across 7 bases. CDR1 and CDR2 (germline): DFQATT, SNEGSKA (reference sequence). Trimming cost V 1 base and J 7 bases; bases outside gene matches: 7. The CDR3 has 14 residues. CDR3: CSARVHSGVNEQFF. The CDR3 DNA reads as TGCAGTGCTAGAGTCCACAGCGGGGTTAATGAGCAGTTCTTC.

This clonotype was seen a handful of times. V is TRBV5-1 and J is TRBJ1-5; weak D call: TRBD1 (6 bases). The CDR3 has 14 amino acids. Germline V gives CDR1 SGHRS, CDR2 YFSETQ. Trimming took 0 bases from V and 9 from J, leaving 13 bases between them. The DNA for the CDR3 is TGCGCCAGCAGCTTGGAGGGGGGGTCCTCGCCCCAGCATTTT. Translated, it gives CASSLEGGSSPQHF. Together with reference TRBV5-1 and TRBJ1-5, the CDR3 gives the full variable domain: KAGVTQTPRYLIKTRGQQVTLSCSPISGHRSVSWYQQTPGQGLQFLFEYFSETQRNKGNFPGRFSGRQFSNSRSEMNVSTLELGDSALYLCASSLEGGSSPQHFGDGTRLSIL.

This clonotype was observed a few times. The chain joins TRBV4-1 to TRBJ2-1; a weak D match, TRBD2 (5 bases). The CDR3 extends over 16 amino acids. The germline CDR1 and CDR2 sequences are MGHRA and YSYEKL. Trimming removed 1 base from V and 0 bases from J, with 10 bases in between. The CDR3 DNA is TGCGCCAGCAGCCAAGCGGGGTCGAGCTCCTACAATGAGCAGTTCTTC. This encodes CASSQAGSSSYNEQFF.

This chain connects TRBV2 to TRBJ1-5; 8 nucleotides align to TRBD1. Germline-derived CDR1 and CDR2 are SNHLY and FYNNEI. CDR3 size: 16 residues. V shed 2 bases, J shed 3 bases, and the junction held 6 bases outside the gene matches. The CDR3 DNA sequence: TGTGCCAGCAGTGAAAGACAGGGGATAAACAATCAGCCCCAGCATTTT. It codes for CASSERQGINNQPQHF.

The chain has TRBV5-5 and TRBJ2-3, with 10 positions matching TRBD2. V was pared by 4 bases and J by 4 bases, with 12 bases of the junction left unmatched. This CDR3 region has 17 residues. Germline assignment: CDR1 SGHKS and CDR2 YYEKEE (reference sequence). The CDR3: CASSGFTSGKSADTQYF. The CDR3 DNA reads as TGTGCCAGCAGCGGATTCACTAGCGGGAAGTCTGCAGATACGCAGTATTTT.

This rearrangement joins TRBV29-1 to TRBJ1-2; 11 bases line up with TRBD1. V was pared by 7 bases and J by 6 bases, with 4 bases of the junction left unmatched. Looked up from germline, CDR1 is SQVTM and CDR2 is ANQGSEA. CDR3 length equals 12 residues. This chain's CDR3 is CSDSGQGDGYTF. The CDR3 DNA sequence: TGCAGCGACTCGGGACAGGGGGATGGCTACACCTTC.

The rearrangement links TRBV3-1 to TRBJ2-7, with no clear D. Germline CDR1 LGHDT, CDR2 YNNKEL (reference sequence). V lost 1 base and J 0 bases, leaving 7 bases between the germline ends. The CDR3 has 14 residues. The CDR3: CASSQAMSSYEQYF. The CDR3 region has the DNA TGTGCCAGCAGCCAAGCGATGTCCTCCTACGAGCAGTACTTC.